These T cell receptor beta chains were read from a single sample in a study of blood T cell repertoires in COVID-19. Sequenced by immunoSEQ multiplex PCR; TCRdb stores in-frame clones only, minus some. The sample lists roughly 45,000 clones, 60% to 80% occurring once. The sample comprised peripheral blood. All receptors come from a woman in her 70s with acute or convalescent COVID-19. The CDR3 runs from the conserved cysteine through the conserved F or W. Each record gives: D gene, J gene, clone size, V gene, CDR3 protein, CDR3 DNA. A D gene is named only where the DNA matches it firmly. Only some rows state a clone size, as once, few, many or a class for expanded clones.

. | TRBJ2-1 | . | TRBV7-6 | CASSFSTGPSDEQFF | TGTGCCAGCAGCTTCTCCACCGGTCCCAGCGATGAGCAGTTCTTC
. | TRBJ2-1 | . | TRBV5-1 | CASSLGLSSSYNEQFF | TGCGCCAGCAGCTTGGGACTCTCCAGCTCCTACAATGAGCAGTTCTTC
TRBD1 | TRBJ2-7 | few | TRBV2 | CASRGGQDTYEQYF | TGTGCCAGCAGGGGGGGACAGGACACCTACGAGCAGTACTTC
. | TRBJ2-4 | . | TRBV7-2 | CASSLDSLAKNIQYF | TGTGCCAGCAGCCTCGACAGTTTAGCCAAAAACATTCAGTACTTC
TRBD1 | TRBJ2-1 | . | TRBV6-1 | CASSDPGQGAPRSYNEQFF | TGTGCCAGCAGTGACCCGGGACAGGGGGCGCCTCGCTCCTACAATGAGCAGTTCTTC
. | TRBJ2-7 | . | TRBV5-4 | CASSSGPNYEQYF | TGTGCCAGCAGCTCCGGTCCTAATTACGAGCAGTACTTC
. | TRBJ2-1 | . | TRBV4-1 | CASSQEQGPYNEQFF | TGCGCCAGCAGCCAAGAACAGGGCCCATACAATGAGCAGTTCTTC
. | TRBJ1-1 | . | TRBV30 | CASLVKTGNIEAFF | TGTGCCTCCTTGGTAAAAACAGGGAATATTGAAGCTTTCTTT
. | TRBJ1-2 | few | TRBV30 | CASSPTGNYGYTF | TGTGCCTCATCCCCGACAGGAAACTATGGCTACACCTTC
TRBD2 | TRBJ2-5 | . | TRBV3-1/TRBV3-2 | CASTAAAGEETQYF | TGTGCCAGCACCGCGGCGGCGGGAGAAGAGACCCAGTACTTC
. | TRBJ1-2 | . | TRBV6-5 | CAIRGPTGNYGYTF | TGTGCCATTCGAGGACCAACAGGAAACTATGGCTACACCTTC
. | TRBJ1-4 | once | TRBV6-6 | CASSYKRTARNEKLFF | TGTGCCAGCAGTTACAAGAGGACAGCTCGTAATGAAAAACTGTTTTTT
TRBD1 | TRBJ2-7 | many | TRBV5-4 | CASSSRAQGVSEQYF | TGTGCCAGCAGCTCCCGGGCGCAGGGGGTGAGCGAGCAGTACTTC